This T cell receptor (beta chain) derives from a study of T cells in Graves' hyperthyroidism and ophthalmopathy (dated 2019 in TCRdb). General notes on the study: Peripheral blood samples were taken at initial diagnosis, before any treatment was given. After blood sampling, hyperthyroidism patients were treated with methimazole at a starting dose of 30 mg daily, and ophthalmopathy patients were treated with high-dose intravenous methylprednisolone. To identify TCR V-J signatures that set the groups apart, the researchers used a discovery cohort of 100 patients, made up of roughly 40 with Graves' ophthalmopathy and about 60 with stable Graves' hyperthyroidism. An independent validation cohort of 18 to 20 hyperthyroidism patients and 15 or so patients who later progressed to ophthalmopathy tested prospective prediction of ophthalmopathy. The 75 to 100 discovery patients were randomly divided into training and test sets at a 7:3 ratio. Thyroid tissue and blood T-cell repertoires from six Graves' hyperthyroidism patients were also compared in the study. TCR Vbeta CDR3 sequencing of 135 peripheral blood samples (under 45 ophthalmopathy, about 74 hyperthyroidism and roughly 17 progressor patients) is reported in the paper. What the study reported, not specific to this receptor: Most expanded thyroid clonotypes (frequency above 0.001) were also detected in blood, suggesting blood repertoires may reflect thyroid immune responses. A model built on a 13 V-J signature distinguished ophthalmopathy from stable hyperthyroidism, reaching around 87% sensitivity and 81.08% specificity in cross-validation and 80%/75% in testing. During validation, the model predicted progression to ophthalmopathy a median of roughly 7.1 months ahead of onset, with around 70% sensitivity and roughly 75% specificity. Sample size was not statistically predetermined, and investigators were not blinded to group allocation.

The TCR beta CDR3 regions were amplified from RNA transcripts. The TCR CDR3 was subjected to a first round of RT-PCR using the HTBI primer set and the Qiagen OneStep RT-PCR kit. A second multiplex PCR round built the libraries, followed by size selection and purification. Sequencing of the libraries was done on an Illumina HiSeq2000 using paired-end 100 bp reads. Per the original workflow: SOAPnuke was used to process the raw data, throwing out any read that contained adapters or uncalled bases, had a mean Phred below 15, or lacked an exact constant-primer or identifier match. COPE v1.2.5 was used to merge high-quality paired reads, and clonotypes were defined as unique nucleotide sequences. MiTCR v1.1 was used to align clonotypes to the IMGT TRBV, TRBD and TRBJ reference segments. The analysis included only V-J combinations with a frequency above 0.0001, which together covered around 99% of the repertoires. A TCS score was defined as the ratio between F50 (clonal expansion) and ExV (chaos), using BLOSUM62-based TCRdist between CDR3 peptides within each V-J. Welch's t-statistics and random forest reduced around 510 V-J features to some 14, which were used in a naive Bayes classifier (R e1071). The public reads were run again by TCRdb, first through fastp at Q25 and then through MiXCR, and only productive beta chains were kept. A single entry per CDR3 protein holds the most common genes and DNA from its merged rows. The V and J calls were determined by TCRdb, not by the authors. The sample table shows about 520,000 distinct CDR3 sequences, and around 24% are seen once. Roughly 10% of the sample is held by the ten biggest clonotypes.

Ophthalmopathy patients had moderately to severely active disease, with a Clinical Activity Score of 3 or more, a NOSPECS grade of 4 or more, and a disease duration of less than 3 months. Patients with uncontrolled infections, other autoimmune diseases, pregnancy or lactation were excluded. Clinical symptoms, serum thyroxine and TRAb, thyroid ultrasound, and orbital computed tomography formed the basis for the diagnoses. Ficoll-Paque density gradient centrifugation was used to isolate PBMCs from about 9 ml of fresh peripheral blood. Total RNA was extracted with Trizol reagent, and quality was checked on an Agilent 2100 Bioanalyzer. This clonotype was seen at least ten times. The specificity of this receptor is unknown. No clone much larger than this one lies a single base away; base qualities are absent. The CDR3 spans 14 residues, from the cysteine through the phenylalanine. Left in the record is the CDR3 DNA by itself, 42 bases read in frame from the first base. The germline V gene sets CDR1 to SNHLY and CDR2 to FYNNEI. Trimming removed 7 bases from V and 7 bases from J; the gene matches leave 5 bases unexplained.

The sample was blood. The origin of this receptor is a woman in her 30s with Graves' ophthalmopathy. Rearrangement joined TRBV2 to TRBJ2-7, with 15 bases matching TRBD2. The nucleotides are TGTGCCAGCACCTCGGGACTAGCGGGGGGTGAGCAGTACTTC. It translates as CASTSGLAGGEQYF.